The 5 T cell receptor beta chains below all came from one sample that was sequenced in a study of identical twins. TCRdb ran MiXCR on the 5' RACE reads and lists one entry per CDR3 protein. This table holds fewer than 650,000 distinct CDR3 sequences, 7.1% found once. These records were also assigned to another study, of yellow fever vaccine responses in identical twins.

The material sequenced was PBMCs. These receptor sequences come from a woman between 18 and 30 years old in good health.

This clonotype came up many times. The V and J genes are TRBV6-5 and TRBJ1-1; possibly TRBD1 for D (5 bases). The germline CDR1 and CDR2 sequences are MNHEY and SVGAGI. The germline V and J ends were trimmed by 5 bases and 2 bases, with 15 bases remaining between them. CDR3 length: 15 amino acids. CDR3 amino acids: CASSHLGRGNTEAFF. Written as DNA, the CDR3 is TGTGCCAGCAGTCACCTGGGGCGCGGAAACACTGAAGCTTTCTTT.

This clonotype has only a few counts. The V call is TRBV11-2, the J call TRBJ2-7; 9 positions agree with TRBD2. The V and J ends lost 5 bases and 1 base, in that order; junction bases with no gene match: 6. Germline CDR1 SGHAT, CDR2 FQNNGV. This CDR3 region has 15 residues. CDR3 nucleotides: TGTGCCAGCAGCGGTAGCGGGAGCATTTCCTACGAGCAGTACTTC. Protein: CASSGSGSISYEQYF.

The rearrangement uses TRBV2 and TRBJ1-4; tentative D call: TRBD1 (6 bases). In germline, CDR1 is SNHLY, CDR2 FYNNEI. The CDR3 sequence is 16 residues long. V was pared by 11 bases and J by 0 bases, with 19 bases between. CDR3 in DNA: TGTGCCCCAAGGACAGACAGCCTTCCAACTAATGAAAAACTGTTTTTT. This sequence encodes CAPRTDSLPTNEKLFF.

A few counts support this clonotype. The chain is built from TRBV24-1 and TRBJ2-3; 8 bases are shared with TRBD2. Per the germline V gene, CDR1 is KGHDR and CDR2 is SFDVKD. Trimming cost V 3 bases and J 4 bases; bases outside gene matches: 8. This CDR3 contains 16 residues. CDR3 nucleotides: TGTGCCACCAGTGATAACAGCGGGAGAGCCGCAGATACGCAGTATTTT. This translates into CATSDNSGRAADTQYF.

This clonotype was seen only a few times. This chain connects TRBV10-3 to TRBJ1-1, with D unresolved. CDR3 length: 13 residues. The V end lost 2 bases, the J end lost 7 bases, and 11 bases lay between the germline ends. Looked up from germline, CDR1 is ENHRY and CDR2 is SYGVKD. The DNA for the CDR3 is TGTGCCATCAGTGAGCTTCCTATGGATGAAGCTTTCTTT. Translated: CAISELPMDEAFF.